This T cell receptor beta chain emerged from a study of OX40 agonist ivuxolimab in advanced cancers. Study background: Of mixed ages from about 23 to 85 and averaging about 60 years, the group was 65% to 85% male. Three patients had partial responses: one hepatocellular carcinoma, two cutaneous melanoma.

The protocol was immunoSEQ multiplex PCR, while the TCRdb copy is restricted to in-frame clones and leaves out a portion. This sample has tens of thousands of clones, with 88% found just once. Patients were ruled out by autoimmune disease history or systemic immunosuppression. Looked up from germline, CDR1 is SGHDN and CDR2 is FVKESK. The CDR3 contains 13 residues. Trimming pared 3 bases from V and 11 bases from J, leaving 16 bases between. This sample comprised CD4+ or CD8+ T cells sorted from blood, obtained in a trial of the OX40 agonist ivuxolimab. The rearrangement links TRBV14 to TRBJ2-5; D possibly corresponds to TRBD2 (6 bases). This TCR derives from an adult with an advanced solid tumor such as melanoma, head and neck, liver or kidney cancer. The CDR3 coding sequence is TGTGCCAGCAGCCATGCGGGCCTTCGGGAGCAGTACTTC. Translation gives CASSHAGLREQYF. The variable domain in full, with the rest retrieved from reference TRBV14 and TRBJ2-5, is EAGVTQFPSHSVIEKGQTVTLRCDPISGHDNLYWYRRVMGKEIKFLLHFVKESKQDESGMPNNRFLAERTGGTYSTLKVQPAELEDSGVYFCASSHAGLREQYFGPGTRLLVL.